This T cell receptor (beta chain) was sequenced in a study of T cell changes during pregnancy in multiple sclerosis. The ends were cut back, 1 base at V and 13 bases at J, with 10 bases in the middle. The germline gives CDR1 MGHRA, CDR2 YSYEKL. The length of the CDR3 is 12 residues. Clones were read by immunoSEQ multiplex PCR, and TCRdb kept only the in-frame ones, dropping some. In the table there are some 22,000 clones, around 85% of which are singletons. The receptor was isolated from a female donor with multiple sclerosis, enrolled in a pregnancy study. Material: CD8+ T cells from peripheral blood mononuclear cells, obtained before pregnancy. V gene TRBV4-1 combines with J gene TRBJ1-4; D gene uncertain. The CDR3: CASSQAGHILFF. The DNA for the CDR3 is TGCGCCAGCAGCCAAGCCGGTCATATACTGTTTTTT.